Each of the 21 T cell receptor beta chains below was sequenced from the same sample in a study of blood T cell repertoires in COVID-19. Libraries were prepared by immunoSEQ multiplex PCR; TCRdb keeps only in-frame clonotypes and omits some of them. Of some 330,000 clones in the sample, roughly 86% are singletons; the top ten hold about 2%. Sequenced input: peripheral blood. The receptors were gathered from a woman aged 30 to 39 with COVID-19, enrolled during active disease.

CDR3 sequence: CASSWARTGWLDTEAFF. The CDR3 DNA reads TGTGCCAGCAGCTGGGCAAGGACAGGGTGGCTCGACACTGAAGCTTTCTTT. The rearrangement joins TRBV5-6 to TRBJ1-1; 8 bases align to TRBD1. This CDR3 is built from 17 residues. With V trimmed by 3 bases and J by 3 bases, 13 bases remained unmatched. Per germline, CDR1 SGHDT and CDR2 YYEEEE.

This clone has a single count. The chain recombines TRBV10-3 with TRBJ1-5; D may be TRBD1 (6 bases). The germline gives CDR1 ENHRY, CDR2 SYGVKD. V was pared by 8 bases and J by 6 bases, with 17 bases between. CDR3 length: 14 amino acids. Written as DNA, the CDR3 is TGTGCCATCGGGAAGGCACAGGGCGGTCAGCCCCAGCATTTT. This gives the protein CAIGKAQGGQPQHF.

The chain recombines TRBV6-6 with TRBJ2-7; 7 nucleotides match TRBD1. The germline V gene encodes CDR1 MNHNY and CDR2 SVGAGI (reference sequence). Trimming removed 6 bases from V and 2 bases from J; junction bases left unmatched: 7. The CDR3 runs 14 residues. The CDR3 nucleotides are TGTGCCAGCAGCTCGACAGGGAGCCCCTACGAGCAGTACGTC. It encodes CASSSTGSPYEQYV.

This sequence joins TRBV28 and TRBJ1-1; 7 nucleotides agree with TRBD1. V was pared by 5 bases and J by 1 base, with 7 bases of the junction left unmatched. This CDR3 has 15 residues. Germline V gives CDR1 MDHEN, CDR2 SYDVKM. This chain's CDR3 is CASSPRQGGNTEAFF. CDR3 nucleotide sequence: TGTGCCAGCAGTCCAAGACAGGGAGGGAACACTGAAGCTTTCTTT.

This chain joins TRBV27 and TRBJ1-6, with a tentative D call TRBD1 (6 bases). The CDR3 covers 14 residues. Germline V gene data show CDR1 as MNHEY and CDR2 as SMNVEV (reference sequence). V was trimmed by 2 bases and J by 11 bases, leaving 13 bases between them. CDR3 region: CASSLLQGDTPLHF. CDR3 sequence (DNA): TGTGCCAGCAGTTTACTACAGGGTGATACACCCCTCCACTTT.

Only a few counts were recorded for this clone. This chain links TRBV4-3 with TRBJ2-5; D is uncertain. V lost 4 bases and J lost 1, with 10 bases in between. Germline values: CDR1 LGHNA, CDR2 YSLEER. There are 14 residues in the CDR3. CDR3 coding DNA: TGCGCCAGCAGCCCAGACGGGTTCCAAGAGACCCAGTACTTC. Amino acid sequence: CASSPDGFQETQYF.

In this sample, this clone turned up a few times. The chain has TRBV20-1 and TRBJ1-2; D gene ambiguous. Deletions cut 2 bases from V and 7 bases from J, with 5 bases between. This CDR3 is built from 10 residues. The germline CDR1 and CDR2 sequences are DFQATT and SNEGSKA (reference sequence). The CDR3 here is CSARLVGYTF. Here the CDR3 DNA reads TGCAGTGCTAGACTAGTTGGCTACACCTTC.

This chain uses TRBV5-6 with TRBJ2-3; D gene uncertain. This CDR3 has 14 amino acids. Germline-derived CDR1 and CDR2 are SGHDT and YYEEEE. The V gene lost 1 base and the J gene lost 0 bases, with 6 bases spanning the gap. The chain's CDR3 is CASSLSLSTDTQYF. The CDR3 nucleotides are TGTGCCAGCAGCTTGTCTCTAAGCACAGATACGCAGTATTTT.

The gene calls are TRBV11-3 and TRBJ1-6; maybe TRBD1 (5 bases). The CDR3 extends over 15 amino acids. With 1 base removed from V and 7 bases from J, the gap between germline ends came to 11 bases. Germline values: CDR1 SGHNT, CDR2 YENEEA. In nucleotides, the CDR3 is TGTGCCAGCAGCTTAGCGACCGGGGGAAATTCACCCCTCCACTTT. This codes for CASSLATGGNSPLHF.

This chain connects TRBV11-3 to TRBJ1-4, with D uncertain. With 7 bases removed from V and 3 bases from J, the gap between germline ends came to 6 bases. This CDR3 comprises 12 residues. Germline V gene sequence: CDR1 SGHNT, CDR2 YENEEA. The CDR3 region is CASTVANEKLFF. The CDR3 DNA follows: TGTGCCAGCACCGTAGCTAATGAAAAACTGTTTTTT.

This CDR3 reads CASSSMGGRGDEQFF. CDR3 in DNA: TGTGCCAGCAGCTCCATGGGAGGCAGAGGCGATGAGCAGTTCTTC. This chain joins TRBV7-9 and TRBJ2-1, with D possibly TRBD2 on 6 matching bases. The germline gives CDR1 SEHNR, CDR2 FQNEAQ (reference sequence). The germline V and J ends were trimmed by 4 bases and 8 bases, with 18 bases remaining between them. The CDR3 is made up of 15 amino acids.

The chain uses TRBV11-2 and TRBJ2-5; 7 bases line up with TRBD1. The CDR3 consists of 13 residues. V lost 5 bases, J lost 4 bases, and 4 bases stayed unmatched. The germline CDR1 and CDR2 sequences are SGHAT and FQNNGV. CDR3 region: CASSPDRAETQYF. DNA of the CDR3: TGTGCCAGCAGCCCCGACAGGGCAGAGACCCAGTACTTC.

The chain uses TRBV25-1 and TRBJ2-2, with D possibly TRBD2 on 5 matching bases. This CDR3 is 17 amino acids long. Germline-derived CDR1 and CDR2 are MGHDK and SYGVNS. V lost 1 base and J lost 0, with 12 bases in between. The CDR3 here is CASSEFVSGANTGELFF. The CDR3 coding sequence is TGTGCCAGCAGTGAATTTGTGAGCGGAGCGAACACCGGGGAGCTGTTTTTT.

The V and J genes are TRBV18 and TRBJ1-2; D perhaps matches TRBD1 (5 bases). Germline assignment: CDR1 KGHSH and CDR2 LQKENI. This CDR3 has 13 residues. The V gene lost 2 bases and the J gene lost 8 bases, with 12 bases spanning the gap. CDR3 sequence: CASSPGGAGGYTF. CDR3 coding DNA: TGTGCCAGCTCACCAGGAGGGGCGGGAGGCTACACCTTC.

The V call is TRBV5-6, the J call TRBJ1-2; 8 nucleotides line up with TRBD1. Germline V gene data show CDR1 as SGHDT and CDR2 as YYEEEE. The CDR3 runs to 15 residues. Trimming cost V 4 bases and J 6 bases; bases outside gene matches: 11. CDR3: CASSPRARGQDGYTF. Here the CDR3 DNA reads TGTGCCAGCAGCCCACGCGCCAGGGGGCAGGATGGCTACACCTTC.

This rearrangement joins TRBV12-3 or TRBV12-4 to TRBJ2-3; no clear D. The CDR3 contains 11 residues. Trimming shortened V by 6 bases and J by 2 bases, and 3 bases separated the two germline ends. The CDR3 nucleotides are TGTGCCAGCAGCTTCACAGATACGCAGTATTTT. Its protein is CASSFTDTQYF.

This sequence joins TRBV19 and TRBJ1-4; D might be TRBD1 (5 bases). V was shortened by 5 bases and J by 3 bases, with 13 bases between the two germline ends. The CDR3 consists of 15 residues. CDR1 is LNHDA, CDR2 SQIVND, per germline (reference sequence). The CDR3 DNA reads as TGTGCCAGTAGTGCCTTCAGGGCCTCTAATGAAAAACTGTTTTTT. The encoded protein is CASSAFRASNEKLFF.

The chain employs TRBV7-2 and TRBJ2-2, with D unresolved. The CDR3 consists of 13 residues. The germline V and J ends were trimmed by 0 bases and 6 bases, with 5 bases remaining between them. Germline V CDR1 and CDR2: SGHTA, FQGNSA. This CDR3 reads CASSLAPSGELFF. In nucleotides, the CDR3 is TGTGCCAGCAGCTTAGCTCCTTCCGGGGAGCTGTTTTTT.

The rearrangement links TRBV5-5 to TRBJ2-7, with 12 bases fitting TRBD2. Per the germline V gene, CDR1 is SGHKS and CDR2 is YYEKEE (reference sequence). J lost 0 bases, V lost 3 bases, and 4 bases had no gene match. CDR3 length equals 16 residues. CDR3 in amino acids: CASSWTTSGGSYEQYF. DNA for the CDR3: TGTGCCAGCAGCTGGACGACTAGCGGGGGCTCCTACGAGCAGTACTTC.

This clone has just one count. The chain uses TRBV6-5 and TRBJ2-7; weak D call: TRBD1 (5 bases). This CDR3 spans 14 amino acids. Trimming cost V 5 bases and J 0 bases, with 11 bases left between them. Germline loops: CDR1 MNHEY, CDR2 SVGAGI. CDR3 protein: CASSPQGSSYEQYF. CDR3 in DNA: TGTGCCAGCAGTCCCCAGGGAAGCTCCTACGAGCAGTACTTC.

The V call is TRBV5-1, the J call TRBJ1-4, with 9 nucleotides matching TRBD1. V trimming: 3 bases; J trimming: 5 bases; junction bases outside the gene matches: 8. CDR1 is SGHRS and CDR2 is YFSETQ in the germline V gene. The CDR3 runs 16 residues. CDR3 DNA: TGCGCCAGCAGCTCCCGTGGGGGGACAGGGAATGAAAAACTGTTTTTT. Translation: CASSSRGGTGNEKLFF.